The 9 T cell receptor beta chains reported below all come from one sample, sequenced in a study of blood T cells in healthy people across ages. A second about 7 to 11 cycle PCR used barcoded and J-beta primers. MiXCR, run by TCRdb on the 5' RACE reads, gives a single entry per CDR3 protein. The sample records about 2 million distinct CDR3 sequences, around half being singletons. Material: blood. These receptors were collected from a woman in her forties in good health.

This clonotype was counted between two and nine times. The chain employs TRBV12-3 or TRBV12-4 and TRBJ1-2; TRBD1 aligns across 11 bases. Losses at the gene ends were 3 bases for V and 5 bases for J; bases not matched to a gene: 5. The CDR3 sequence is 15 residues long. The CDR3 DNA reads TGTGCCAGCAGTTTCGGGGACAGGGGGAGGTATGGCTACACCTTC. It specifies CASSFGDRGRYGYTF.

This clonotype was seen a few times. This chain links TRBV9 with TRBJ1-1; D remains ambiguous. Germline loops: CDR1 SGDLS, CDR2 YYNGEE. V was shortened by 0 bases and J by 5 bases, with 8 bases between the two germline ends. This CDR3 has 13 amino acids. CDR3 sequence (DNA): TGTGCCAGCAGCGTAGGGCCGGGGACTGAAGCTTTCTTT. This translates into CASSVGPGTEAFF.

The chain has TRBV28 and TRBJ1-2, with D maybe TRBD1 (6 bases). V lost 4 bases to trimming and J lost 4 bases, with 16 bases between them. Germline CDR1 reads MDHEN; CDR2 reads SYDVKM. The CDR3 consists of 15 residues. CDR3 region: CASSSEGEVGYGYTF. The CDR3 nucleotides are TGTGCCAGCAGTTCCGAGGGGGAGGTTGGCTATGGCTACACCTTC.

This clonotype was counted only a few times. This chain joins TRBV14 and TRBJ1-4, with 7 nucleotides matching TRBD1. J was trimmed by 8 bases and V by 0 bases; bases with no gene match: 12. The CDR3 runs to 17 residues. The germline V gene encodes CDR1 SGHDN and CDR2 FVKESK. In nucleotides, the CDR3 is TGTGCCAGCAGCCAAGATAAAGCACGGGACAGTACGGAAAAACTGTTTTTT. Translating it yields CASSQDKARDSTEKLFF.

This clonotype was found once. This chain connects TRBV5-1 to TRBJ2-2, with 8 bases identical to TRBD1. Germline loops: CDR1 SGHRS, CDR2 YFSETQ. The CDR3 spans 15 residues. V lost 5 bases to trimming and J lost 0 bases; unmatched junction nucleotides: 3. CDR3 DNA: TGCGCCAGCAGGGACAGGGCATCGAACACCGGGGAGCTGTTTTTT. Protein: CASRDRASNTGELFF.

The J gene is TRBJ2-7, the V gene TRBV6-6, with D tentatively TRBD1 (6 bases). The V gene's germline CDR1 is MNHNY and CDR2 SVGAGI (reference sequence). The ends were cut back, 0 bases at V and 3 bases at J, with 9 bases in the middle. This CDR3 is built from 14 residues. CDR3 bases: TGTGCCAGCAGTTACTCGGACAGCCTCTACGAGCAGTACTTC. Amino acids: CASSYSDSLYEQYF.

The chain recombines TRBV20-1 with TRBJ1-5; the D is unclear. The V end was cut by 3 bases, the J end by 6 bases, with 9 bases between. The CDR3 covers 12 residues. Germline lookup yields CDR1 DFQATT and CDR2 SNEGSKA (reference sequence). This CDR3 reads CSARPYFQPQHF. Written as DNA, the CDR3 is TGCAGTGCTAGGCCCTACTTTCAGCCCCAGCATTTT.

The chain couples TRBV4-3 to TRBJ2-3; 10 nucleotides agree with TRBD2. In germline, CDR1 is LGHNA, CDR2 YSLEER. J was trimmed by 0 bases and V by 4 bases; bases with no gene match: 7. The CDR3 is 17 residues long. As DNA, the CDR3 is TGCGCCAGCAGCCTAAGGACTAGCGGAGGGAGCACAGATACGCAGTATTTT. Translation gives CASSLRTSGGSTDTQYF.

The CDR3 reads CASSQGGSPQAETQYF. DNA for the CDR3: TGCGCCAGCAGCCAAGGAGGTTCCCCCCAGGCGGAGACCCAGTACTTC. The V call is TRBV4-1, the J call TRBJ2-5; D remains ambiguous. The CDR3 runs 16 residues. The V gene lost 1 base and the J gene lost 5 bases, with 17 bases spanning the gap. The germline CDR1 and CDR2 sequences are MGHRA and YSYEKL.